This is a list of T cell receptor beta chains from one sample in a study of blood T cell repertoires in COVID-19. This table comes from immunoSEQ multiplex PCR, and its TCRdb copy is limited to in-frame clones, with some not included. Among about 170,000 clones, around four fifths were seen once, and the ten largest hold around 8.9%. Source material: peripheral blood. Receptors were obtained from a woman older than 75 with COVID-19, enrolled during active disease. Both conserved end residues are part of each CDR3. A D gene is named only where the DNA matches it firmly. Clone size appears in some rows only: once, few, many, or a class for an expanded clone.

clone_size d_call j_call v_call cdr3_nt cdr3_aa
. . TRBJ1-4 TRBV5-6 TGTGCCAGCAGCTTGGGGACATACGAAAAACTGTTTTTT CASSLGTYEKLFF
. TRBD2 TRBJ2-2 TRBV19 TGTGCCAGTAGTATTCCCCGGACTAGCGGGGGGGAGTTGGCGAACACCGGGGAGCTGTTTTTT CASSIPRTSGGELANTGELFF
. . TRBJ2-4 TRBV29-1 TGCAGCGGTCGGGGGAATGCCAAAAACATTCAGTACTTC CSGRGNAKNIQYF
few TRBD2 TRBJ2-7 TRBV5-6 TGTGCCAGCAGCCCCCTAGCGGGTAGCTCCTACGAGCAGTACTTC CASSPLAGSSYEQYF
. . TRBJ1-2 TRBV7-9 TGTGCCAGCAGCTTAGGACAGGCGTTTGGTGGTGGCTACACCTTC CASSLGQAFGGGYTF
. . TRBJ1-5 TRBV7-8 TGTGCCAGCAGCTTAGAATCCGTGAGGTCGCAGCCCCAGCATTTT CASSLESVRSQPQHF
few . TRBJ2-2 TRBV2 TGTGCCAGCAGTCTCACAGGGTCGGCCGGGGAGCTGTTTTTT CASSLTGSAGELFF
. TRBD2 TRBJ2-3 TRBV29-1 TGCAGCGTTGAAGTCGATACTAGCGGCAGCACAGATACGCAGTATTTT CSVEVDTSGSTDTQYF
. TRBD1 TRBJ1-6 TRBV28 TGTGCCAGCGGTAACCCGGGACAGGGTTTGTCACCCCTCCACTTT CASGNPGQGLSPLHF
. TRBD2 TRBJ2-7 TRBV20-1 TGCAGTGCTAGTTTAGGTGGCGGGGGGGGAAGGGCCTACGAGCAGTACTTC CSASLGGGGGRAYEQYF
few . TRBJ1-2 TRBV6-4 TGTGCCAGCAGGGGGTCACTGGGGACTCGTGGCTACACCTTC CASRGSLGTRGYTF
few . TRBJ2-5 TRBV27 TGTGCCAGCAGGCGGTCCGGGGTCCAAGAGACCCAGTACTTC CASRRSGVQETQYF
. TRBD1 TRBJ1-4 TRBV7-9 TGTGCCAGCAGCTACCCGGAGGGACAGTTGTTTTTT CASSYPEGQLFF
. TRBD2 TRBJ2-1 TRBV5-1 TGCGCCAGCAGCTTGAGAGCGGGGGTGGGCGATGAGCAGTTCTTC CASSLRAGVGDEQFF
. . TRBJ1-2 TRBV7-8 TGTGCCAGCAGCTTAGGACAGGTTTATGGCTACACCTTC CASSLGQVYGYTF
. . TRBJ1-1 TRBV18 TGTGCCAGCTCACCAACAGGGCAGAACACTGAAGCTTTCTTT CASSPTGQNTEAFF
. TRBD2 TRBJ2-1 TRBV5-1 TGCGCCAGCAGCTTGGGGACTAGCGGGAGCTATGAGCAGTTCTTC CASSLGTSGSYEQFF
. . TRBJ2-7 TRBV5-6 TGTGCCAGCAGCTTCGGACAGCTGGGGCCTCAGTACTTC CASSFGQLGPQYF
. . TRBJ2-1 TRBV19 TGTGCCAGTAGTCAGTACAATGAGCAGTTCTTC CASSQYNEQFF
. . TRBJ1-2 TRBV7-9 TGTGCCAGCAGCTGGCTCTATGGCTACACCTTC CASSWLYGYTF
. . TRBJ1-1 TRBV5-1 TGCGCCAGCAGCCTCGGACATTCGAACACTGAAGCTTTCTTT CASSLGHSNTEAFF
. . TRBJ1-5 TRBV6-1 TGTGCCAGCAGTGAATTCCCGGGTACCCAAAGCAATCAGCCCCAGCATTTT CASSEFPGTQSNQPQHF
. . TRBJ1-5 TRBV15 TGTGCCACCAGCAGCGGCGGAAATCAGCCCCAGCATTTT CATSSGGNQPQHF
. TRBD2 TRBJ2-1 TRBV3-1/TRBV3-2 TGTGCCAGCAGCCAAGCGGGAGGGGGGACCTACAATGAGCAGTTCTTC CASSQAGGGTYNEQFF
. . TRBJ1-1 TRBV6-5 TGTGCCAGCAGTTCATACAGGGTCACTGAAGCTTTCTTT CASSSYRVTEAFF
. TRBD2 TRBJ2-1 TRBV7-9 TGTGCCAGCAGCCCCCCAGCGGGGGGCTACAATGAGCAGTTCTTC CASSPPAGGYNEQFF
once TRBD1 TRBJ2-7 TRBV7-6 TGTGCCAGCAGCGCCTATCCCGGGACAGGGAACTACGAGCAGTACTTC CASSAYPGTGNYEQYF
once . TRBJ2-6 TRBV28 TGTGCCAGCAACAGGGTATTGGCCAACGTCCTGACTTTC CASNRVLANVLTF
. . TRBJ1-4 TRBV5-1 TGCGCCAGCAGCTTGGCCAGCTGGGAGGGGAGGAATGAAAAACTGTTTTTT CASSLASWEGRNEKLFF
. . TRBJ1-2 TRBV6-5 TGTGCCAGCAGGACTGGTGGGAGCGGCTACACCTTC CASRTGGSGYTF